Below, 27 T cell receptor beta chains from the same sample are listed, as sequenced in a study of blood T cell repertoires in COVID-19. Repertoires were generated with immunoSEQ multiplex PCR, while TCRdb's copy carries only in-frame clones and drops some. This table holds over 130,000 clones, about three quarters found once. Sequenced input: peripheral blood. These receptor sequences come from an elderly woman with active or convalescent COVID-19.

The chain links TRBV19 to TRBJ1-2; maybe TRBD1 (6 bases). The V gene lost 6 bases and the J gene lost 4 bases, with 12 bases spanning the gap. The CDR3 length is 13 residues. Germline-derived CDR1 and CDR2 are LNHDA and SQIVND (reference sequence). The CDR3 is CASSTGIGYGYTF. The CDR3 DNA is TGTGCCAGTAGCACAGGGATTGGCTATGGCTACACCTTC. The whole variable domain, filled in from reference TRBV19 and TRBJ1-2, reads DGGITQSPKYLFRKEGQNVTLSCEQNLNHDAMYWYRQDPGQGLRLIYYSQIVNDFQKGDIAEGYSVSREKKESFPLTVTSAQKNPTAFYLCASSTGIGYGYTFGSGTRLTVV.

This rearrangement joins TRBV7-6 to TRBJ2-2; D gene unclear. Trimming took 5 bases from V and 3 from J, leaving 4 bases between them. Germline CDR1 reads SGHVS; CDR2 reads FNYEAQ. This CDR3 is 12 amino acids long. CDR3 region: CASSPYTGELFF. For the CDR3, the DNA is TGTGCCAGCAGCCCTTACACCGGGGAGCTGTTTTTT.

The gene calls are TRBV5-8 and TRBJ2-5; 11 bases line up with TRBD2. Per the germline V gene, CDR1 is SGHTS and CDR2 is YDEGEE. The CDR3 is 18 residues long. Trimming removed 0 bases from V and 1 base from J; junction bases left unmatched: 8. CDR3 DNA sequence: TGTGCCAGCAGCTTGGCCTCTAGCGGGGGGCCGGTCCAAGAGACCCAGTACTTC. This translates into CASSLASSGGPVQETQYF.

The gene calls are TRBV7-6 and TRBJ2-7; possible D gene TRBD2, 7 bases. The CDR3 is 17 residues long. Trimming stripped 1 base from V and 3 bases from J, with 19 bases between. CDR1 and CDR2 from the germline V gene are SGHVS and FNYEAQ. The CDR3 nucleotides are TGTGCCAGCAGCTTAGGGGGGGGCAGCGGGCGATACTACGAGCAGTACTTC. This translates into CASSLGGGSGRYYEQYF.

The rearrangement uses TRBV7-2 and TRBJ2-7; 7 nucleotides align to TRBD1. CDR1 is SGHTA and CDR2 is FQGNSA in the germline V gene. The CDR3 spans 18 residues. V lost 0 bases and J lost 2; bases outside the gene matches: 13. The CDR3: CASSLASGGDRSPYEQYF. The CDR3 DNA sequence: TGTGCCAGCAGCTTAGCATCGGGTGGGGACAGAAGTCCCTACGAGCAGTACTTC.

V gene TRBV19 combines with J gene TRBJ2-3; the D gene is possibly TRBD2 (6 bases). The germline gives CDR1 LNHDA, CDR2 SQIVND (reference sequence). V lost 5 bases and J lost 6, with 12 bases in between. This CDR3 contains 13 residues. The CDR3 loop is CASSDRGLDTQYF. CDR3 coding DNA: TGTGCCAGTAGTGATCGGGGGTTGGATACGCAGTATTTT.

This clone was detected a few times. The V call is TRBV6-2 or TRBV6-3, the J call TRBJ2-3; D is undetermined. This CDR3 has 12 amino acids. Per germline, CDR1 MNHEY and CDR2 SVGEGT. V lost 5 bases to trimming and J lost 2 bases, with 5 bases between them. The CDR3 is CASSGDTDTQYF. The DNA of the CDR3 is TGTGCCAGCAGTGGAGACACAGATACGCAGTATTTT.

The chain is built from TRBV25-1 and TRBJ1-1; D is possibly TRBD1 (6 bases). Trimming pared 4 bases from V and 4 bases from J, leaving 19 bases between. The CDR3 has 16 amino acids. Germline loops: CDR1 MGHDK, CDR2 SYGVNS. The CDR3 sequence: CASSVGNRAIGTEAFF. The CDR3 nucleotides are TGTGCCAGCAGTGTTGGGAACAGGGCAATAGGCACTGAAGCTTTCTTT.

The gene calls are TRBV4-1 and TRBJ2-3; no clear D. Germline V CDR1 and CDR2: MGHRA, YSYEKL. V was trimmed by 1 base and J by 6 bases, leaving 5 bases between them. The CDR3 covers 12 residues. The CDR3 nucleotides are TGCGCCAGCAGCCAAGTGAGGGATACGCAGTATTTT. Protein product: CASSQVRDTQYF.

This chain joins TRBV28 and TRBJ1-2, with D perhaps matching TRBD1 (5 bases). The V gene lost 7 bases and the J gene lost 5 bases, with 17 bases spanning the gap. The CDR3 is 14 amino acids. Germline CDR1 reads MDHEN; CDR2 reads SYDVKM. The CDR3 region has the DNA TGTGCCAGCAACAAAAACGGGGGTGGGTATGGCTACACCTTC. This sequence encodes CASNKNGGGYGYTF.

In its sample, this clone was seen once. V is TRBV7-6 and J is TRBJ2-7, with TRBD2 identical over 7 bases. V lost 1 base to trimming and J lost 0 bases; unmatched junction nucleotides: 6. Germline lookup yields CDR1 SGHVS and CDR2 FNYEAQ. The CDR3 covers 16 residues. CDR3 region: CASSLGASGSSYEQYF. In DNA, the CDR3 is TGTGCCAGCAGCTTAGGGGCTAGCGGTAGCTCCTACGAGCAGTACTTC. Full variable domain (missing parts from reference TRBV7-6 and TRBJ2-7): GAGVSQSPRYKVTKRGQDVALRCDPISGHVSLYWYRQALGQGPEFLTYFNYEAQQDKSGLPNDRFSAERPEGSISTLTIQRTEQRDSAMYRCASSLGASGSSYEQYFGPGTRLTVT.

The V call is TRBV9, the J call TRBJ2-3; 9 bases agree with TRBD1. The CDR3 covers 18 residues. Germline CDR1 is SGDLS and CDR2 is YYNGEE. V was pared by 0 bases and J by 0 bases, with 8 bases of the junction left unmatched. CDR3 DNA: TGTGCCAGCAGCGTAGGGGGACAGGGACTTTCTAGCACAGATACGCAGTATTTT. Protein sequence: CASSVGGQGLSSTDTQYF.

The chain uses TRBV25-1 and TRBJ1-5, with TRBD1 matching 8 bases. The CDR3 has 14 amino acids. With 6 bases clipped from V and 4 bases from J, the junction kept 5 bases outside the gene matches. Germline CDR1 MGHDK, CDR2 SYGVNS. CDR3 nucleotides: TGTGCCAGCAGAGGACAGGGAGTTAATCAGCCCCAGCATTTT. As protein: CASRGQGVNQPQHF.

This chain joins TRBV28 and TRBJ2-1; no firm D call. V was shortened by 2 bases and J by 2 bases, with 10 bases between the two germline ends. Germline V lookup: CDR1 MDHEN, CDR2 SYDVKM. This CDR3 contains 15 residues. This chain's CDR3 is CASSLGGRAYNEQFF. CDR3 DNA: TGTGCCAGCAGTTTAGGCGGAAGAGCCTACAATGAGCAGTTCTTC.

CDR3 sequence (DNA): TGTGCCAGCAGTTGGACAGAGAACACTGAAGCTTTCTTT. This encodes CASSWTENTEAFF. This sequence joins TRBV12-3 or TRBV12-4 and TRBJ1-1; D might be TRBD1 (6 bases). V was clipped by 4 bases and J by 1 base, with 7 bases between them. This CDR3 is built from 13 residues.

CDR3 in DNA: TGCGCCAGCAGCTTGGTGGGACCCGGGGCAGGGGCTGGAAACACCATATATTTT. The encoded protein is CASSLVGPGAGAGNTIYF. The chain uses TRBV5-1 and TRBJ1-3; a possible D gene is TRBD1 (6 bases). The CDR3 has 18 amino acids. V was shortened by 0 bases and J by 2 bases, with 18 bases between the two germline ends. The germline gives CDR1 SGHRS, CDR2 YFSETQ.

The chain uses TRBV5-6 and TRBJ1-2, with TRBD1 matching over 10 bases. CDR3 size: 17 residues. The J segment lost 5 bases and the V segment lost 4 bases, leaving 14 bases of the junction unmatched. Per germline, CDR1 SGHDT and CDR2 YYEEEE. The CDR3 DNA is TGTGCCAGCAGCCACGGGACAGGGGTTCCTCTCGGGTATGGCTACACCTTC. Residues: CASSHGTGVPLGYGYTF.

V gene TRBV28 combines with J gene TRBJ1-1, with unresolved D. The CDR3 is 16 residues long. Trimming removed 5 bases at V and 0 bases at J, with 16 bases between. Germline CDR1 and CDR2: MDHEN and SYDVKM. The DNA of the CDR3 is TGTGCCAGCAGTCCGTTTATCAGTCAGTTGAACACTGAAGCTTTCTTT. As protein: CASSPFISQLNTEAFF.

The chain uses TRBV6-5 and TRBJ2-3; a weak D match, TRBD2 (6 bases). V shed 8 bases and J shed 6 bases, with 21 bases lying between them. This CDR3 contains 15 residues. The germline V gene has CDR1 MNHEY and CDR2 SVGAGI. CDR3: CASAQVGGGEDTQYF. The CDR3 nucleotides are TGTGCCAGCGCTCAAGTGGGGGGTGGGGAGGATACGCAGTATTTT.

CDR3 loop: CASSSYAGYSNQPQHF. CDR3 sequence (DNA): TGTGCCAGCAGCTCCTACGCGGGATATAGCAATCAGCCCCAGCATTTT. The rearrangement links TRBV7-2 to TRBJ1-5; D gene uncertain. The V gene's germline CDR1 is SGHTA and CDR2 FQGNSA. This CDR3 has 16 residues. V lost 4 bases, J lost 0 bases, and 13 bases lay in between.

This clone occurred a few times. The genes are TRBV29-1 and TRBJ2-5, with 8 bases fitting TRBD1. The length of the CDR3 is 15 residues. Unmatched junction bases numbered 14, after V lost 4 bases and J lost 7 bases. CDR1 is SQVTM and CDR2 is ANQGSEA in the germline V gene. The CDR3 loop is CSVALGTGGLTTQYF. CDR3 in DNA: TGCAGCGTTGCTCTCGGGACAGGAGGTTTAACGACCCAGTACTTC.

The chain links TRBV6-2 or TRBV6-3 to TRBJ1-3, with no clear D. Germline CDR1 is MNHEY and CDR2 is SVGEGT. V was clipped by 5 bases and J by 9 bases, with 11 bases between them. The CDR3 spans 12 residues. CDR3 protein: CASSPVGGTIYF. CDR3 coding DNA: TGTGCCAGCAGTCCCGTTGGAGGCACCATATATTTT.

CDR3: CASRPGQGANYGYTF. The CDR3 DNA sequence: TGTGCCAGCAGGCCGGGACAGGGGGCTAACTATGGCTACACCTTC. The chain employs TRBV28 and TRBJ1-2, with 11 positions matching TRBD1. This CDR3 has 15 amino acids. Germline values: CDR1 MDHEN, CDR2 SYDVKM. The J segment lost 0 bases and the V segment lost 6 bases, leaving 3 bases of the junction unmatched.

This clone was counted a few times. CDR3 nucleotides: TGCGCCAGCAGCTCAGACCCAGGGGTGGCTGAGCAGTTCTTC. It is translated as CASSSDPGVAEQFF. The chain couples TRBV5-1 to TRBJ2-1; D may be TRBD1 (6 bases). Trimming removed 3 bases at V and 9 bases at J, with 16 bases between. The CDR3 consists of 14 residues. Germline V gene sequence: CDR1 SGHRS, CDR2 YFSETQ. Using reference TRBV5-1 and TRBJ2-1 for the parts outside the CDR3, the full variable domain is KAGVTQTPRYLIKTRGQQVTLSCSPISGHRSVSWYQQTPGQGLQFLFEYFSETQRNKGNFPGRFSGRQFSNSRSEMNVSTLELGDSALYLCASSSDPGVAEQFFGPGTRLTVL.

V usage is TRBV5-1 and J usage is TRBJ1-4, with D uncertain. Trimming shortened V by 0 bases and J by 0 bases, and 12 bases separated the two germline ends. Per germline, CDR1 SGHRS and CDR2 YFSETQ. There are 17 residues in the CDR3. CDR3 amino acids: CASSLVSGIATNEKLFF. The CDR3 DNA follows: TGCGCCAGCAGCTTGGTATCCGGGATCGCAACTAATGAAAAACTGTTTTTT.

The V and J genes are TRBV11-2 and TRBJ2-5, with TRBD2 as a possible D gene (6 bases). Deletions cut 1 base from V and 1 base from J, with 10 bases between. The CDR3 is 15 residues long. Germline V gene lookup returns CDR1 SGHAT and CDR2 FQNNGV. CDR3 nucleotides: TGTGCCAGCAGCTTAGGGGGGGTAGTCCAAGAGACCCAGTACTTC. Translation gives CASSLGGVVQETQYF.

The chain has TRBV7-6 and TRBJ1-4; D ambiguous. V was cut by 0 bases and J by 7 bases, with 15 bases left in between. CDR1 SGHVS and CDR2 FNYEAQ come from the germline V gene. The CDR3 contains 16 residues. The CDR3 loop is CASSLAVTRSSEKLFF. The CDR3 nucleotides read TGTGCCAGCAGCTTAGCAGTTACGCGGAGTAGTGAAAAACTGTTTTTT.